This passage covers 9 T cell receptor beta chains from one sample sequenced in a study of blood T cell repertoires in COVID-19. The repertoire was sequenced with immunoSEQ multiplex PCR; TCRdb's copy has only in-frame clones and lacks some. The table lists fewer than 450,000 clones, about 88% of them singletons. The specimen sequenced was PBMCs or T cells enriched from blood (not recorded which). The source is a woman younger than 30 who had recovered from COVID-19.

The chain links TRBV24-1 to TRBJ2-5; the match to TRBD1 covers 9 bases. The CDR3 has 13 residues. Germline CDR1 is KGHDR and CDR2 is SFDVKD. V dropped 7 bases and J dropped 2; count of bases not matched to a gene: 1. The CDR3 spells CATSGTGQETQYF. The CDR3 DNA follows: TGTGCCACCAGCGGGACAGGGCAAGAGACCCAGTACTTC.

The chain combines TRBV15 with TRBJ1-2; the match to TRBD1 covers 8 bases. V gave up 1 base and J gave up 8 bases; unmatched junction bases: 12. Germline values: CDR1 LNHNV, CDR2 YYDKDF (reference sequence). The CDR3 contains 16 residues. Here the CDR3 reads CATSRVGQGGFRGYTF. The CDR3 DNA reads TGTGCCACCAGCAGAGTTGGACAGGGAGGTTTTCGGGGCTACACCTTC. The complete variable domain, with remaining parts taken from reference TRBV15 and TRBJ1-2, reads DAMVIQNPRYQVTQFGKPVTLSCSQTLNHNVMYWYQQKSSQAPKLLFHYYDKDFNNEADTPDNFQSRRPNTSFCFLDIRSPGLGDTAMYLCATSRVGQGGFRGYTFGSGTRLTVV.

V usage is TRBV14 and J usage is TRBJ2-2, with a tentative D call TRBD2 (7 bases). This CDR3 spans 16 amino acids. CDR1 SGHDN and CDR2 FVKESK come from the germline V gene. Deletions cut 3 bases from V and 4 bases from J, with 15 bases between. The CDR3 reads CASSQLGGGGTGELFF. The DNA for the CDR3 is TGTGCCAGCAGCCAGCTCGGCGGGGGCGGCACCGGGGAGCTGTTTTTT. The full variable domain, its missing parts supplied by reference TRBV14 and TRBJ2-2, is EAGVTQFPSHSVIEKGQTVTLRCDPISGHDNLYWYRRVMGKEIKFLLHFVKESKQDESGMPNNRFLAERTGGTYSTLKVQPAELEDSGVYFCASSQLGGGGTGELFFGEGSRLTVL.

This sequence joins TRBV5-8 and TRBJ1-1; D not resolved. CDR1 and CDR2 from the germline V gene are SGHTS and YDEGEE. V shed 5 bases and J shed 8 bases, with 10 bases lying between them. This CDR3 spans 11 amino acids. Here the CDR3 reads CASRWEVEAFF. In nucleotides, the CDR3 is TGTGCCAGCAGGTGGGAGGTGGAAGCTTTCTTT.

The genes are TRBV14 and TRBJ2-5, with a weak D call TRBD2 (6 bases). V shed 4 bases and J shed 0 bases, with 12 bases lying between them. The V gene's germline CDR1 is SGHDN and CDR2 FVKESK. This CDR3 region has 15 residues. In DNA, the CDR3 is TGTGCCAGCAGCCGGGGCGGGGTGTACCAAGAGACCCAGTACTTC. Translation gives CASSRGGVYQETQYF.

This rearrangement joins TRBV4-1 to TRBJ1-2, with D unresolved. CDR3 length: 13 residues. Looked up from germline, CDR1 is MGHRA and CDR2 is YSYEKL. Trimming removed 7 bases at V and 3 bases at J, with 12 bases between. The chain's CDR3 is CASTAGSYYGYTF. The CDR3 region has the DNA TGCGCCAGCACCGCAGGCTCGTACTATGGCTACACCTTC.

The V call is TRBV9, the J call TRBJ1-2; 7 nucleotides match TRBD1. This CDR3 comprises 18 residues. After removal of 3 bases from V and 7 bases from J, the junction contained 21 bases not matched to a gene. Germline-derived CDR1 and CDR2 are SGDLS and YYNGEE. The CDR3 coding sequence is TGTGCCAGCAGCGCCAAGGAAACACTGGGACAGTCCCTTAGTGGCTACACCTTC. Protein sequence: CASSAKETLGQSLSGYTF.

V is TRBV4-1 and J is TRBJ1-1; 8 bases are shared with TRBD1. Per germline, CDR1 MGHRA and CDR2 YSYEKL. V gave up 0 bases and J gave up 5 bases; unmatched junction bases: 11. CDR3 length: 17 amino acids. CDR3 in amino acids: CASSQDVRAGGGTEAFF. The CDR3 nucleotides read TGCGCCAGCAGCCAAGATGTCCGGGCAGGGGGCGGGACTGAAGCTTTCTTT.

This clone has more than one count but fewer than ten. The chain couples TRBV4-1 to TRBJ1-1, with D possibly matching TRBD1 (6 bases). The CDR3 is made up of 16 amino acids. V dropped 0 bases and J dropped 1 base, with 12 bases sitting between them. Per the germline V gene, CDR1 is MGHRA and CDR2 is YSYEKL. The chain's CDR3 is CASSQDPGGANTEAFF. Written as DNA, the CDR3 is TGCGCCAGCAGCCAAGACCCGGGGGGGGCGAACACTGAAGCTTTCTTT.